What follows are 20 T cell receptor beta chains derived from one specimen sequenced in a study of shared clonotypes between healthy human individuals. Method: immunoSEQ multiplex PCR; TCRdb's copy keeps in-frame clones and lacks some. Of 1,400,000 or so clones listed, 98% are singletons. The sequenced sample consisted of naive CD4+ T cells sorted from blood. Regarding subset: CD45RA+ positively selected. The receptors come from a man aged 30-40 years in good health.

The J gene is TRBJ2-4, the V gene TRBV6-5, with 9 bases lining up with TRBD2. CDR3 length: 16 amino acids. Per the germline V gene, CDR1 is MNHEY and CDR2 is SVGAGI. After removal of 2 bases from V and 3 bases from J, the junction contained 5 bases not matched to a gene. The CDR3 here is CASSYLSGSGKNIQYF. Written as DNA, the CDR3 is TGTGCCAGCAGTTACCTTAGCGGGAGTGGCAAAAACATTCAGTACTTC.

This sequence joins TRBV6-1 and TRBJ2-4, with D unresolved. The germline gives CDR1 MNHNS, CDR2 SASEGT. V was cut by 1 base and J by 7 bases, with 8 bases left in between. The CDR3 contains 13 residues. CDR3: CASSEGMNNIQYF. The CDR3 DNA is TGTGCCAGCAGTGAAGGTATGAACAACATTCAGTACTTC.

This clone appeared a single time. The chain combines TRBV4-3 with TRBJ1-2, with 9 bases matching TRBD1. The CDR3 extends over 17 amino acids. V trimming: 4 bases; J trimming: 6 bases; junction bases outside the gene matches: 15. Germline CDR1 LGHNA, CDR2 YSLEER. The DNA of the CDR3 is TGCGCCAGCAGCCTGACCGGGACAGGGAGTTTATCGGATGGCTACACCTTC. Its translation: CASSLTGTGSLSDGYTF.

This chain connects TRBV28 to TRBJ2-5; D unresolved. V was clipped by 2 bases and J by 9 bases, with 13 bases between them. The CDR3 length is 13 residues. Germline V gives CDR1 MDHEN, CDR2 SYDVKM. As DNA, the CDR3 is TGTGCCAGCAGTTTACGAGCTCCAAGGGCCCAGTACTTC. It yields the protein CASSLRAPRAQYF.

The chain couples TRBV10-1 to TRBJ2-1; D gene uncertain. Germline CDR1 is WNHNN and CDR2 is SYGVQD (reference sequence). The V and J ends lost 6 bases and 9 bases respectively, with 12 bases between them. The CDR3 sequence is 12 residues long. The CDR3 region has the DNA TGCGCCAGCAGCCCTAATCGCATTGAGCAGTTCTTC. It is translated as CASSPNRIEQFF.

The genes are TRBV11-1 and TRBJ2-3; weak D call: TRBD2 (6 bases). Germline values: CDR1 SGHAT, CDR2 FQDESV (reference sequence). This CDR3 is 14 amino acids long. Trimming cost V 7 bases and J 1 base, with 12 bases left between them. The CDR3 loop is CASTWGERTDTQYF. CDR3 bases: TGTGCCAGCACTTGGGGGGAACGCACAGATACGCAGTATTTT.

The J gene is TRBJ2-5, the V gene TRBV15; D remains unclear. V lost 0 bases to trimming and J lost 5 bases, with 7 bases between them. Germline values: CDR1 LNHNV, CDR2 YYDKDF (reference sequence). The CDR3 runs to 13 residues. The CDR3 sequence: CATSRDSYETQYF. The CDR3 nucleotides are TGTGCCACCAGCAGAGATTCGTACGAGACCCAGTACTTC.

The V call is TRBV18, the J call TRBJ2-5; TRBD1 agrees at 7 bases. The CDR3 totals 15 residues. V was pared by 1 base and J by 1 base, with 3 bases of the junction left unmatched. CDR1 and CDR2 from the germline V gene are KGHSH and LQKENI. For the CDR3, the DNA is TGTGCCAGCTCACCACTGGGACAGACCCAAGAGACCCAGTACTTC. This translates into CASSPLGQTQETQYF.

The chain carries TRBV6-6 and TRBJ1-2; 7 bases map to TRBD1. Germline V gene sequence: CDR1 MNHNY, CDR2 SVGAGI (reference sequence). The CDR3 spans 12 residues. The trim removed 7 bases at V and 6 bases at J, leaving 5 bases unmatched. The CDR3 protein is CASTPGGNGYTF. The CDR3 DNA reads as TGTGCCAGCACCCCAGGGGGAAATGGCTACACCTTC.

The genes are TRBV6-4 and TRBJ2-7, with a possible D match to TRBD1 (5 bases). CDR1 and CDR2 from the germline V gene are MRHNA and SNTAGT. Trimming cost V 3 bases and J 2 bases, with 14 bases left between them. This CDR3 has 15 amino acids. The CDR3 spells CASSDFPPGTYEQYF. CDR3 DNA sequence: TGTGCCAGCAGTGATTTTCCCCCAGGGACCTACGAGCAGTACTTC.

The rearrangement links TRBV15 to TRBJ2-5; 11 bases line up with TRBD1. This CDR3 is built from 17 residues. The V gene's germline CDR1 is LNHNV and CDR2 YYDKDF (reference sequence). Trimming took 2 bases from V and 5 from J; bases not matched to a gene: 10. CDR3 in DNA: TGTGCCACCAGCAGATCCAGAGGGACAGGGGGATGGGAGACCCAGTACTTC. It codes for CATSRSRGTGGWETQYF.

J is TRBJ2-1 and V is TRBV15; D tentatively fits TRBD1 or TRBD2 (5 bases each). Trimming took off 1 base at V and 8 bases at J, with 15 bases between the two ends. CDR1 and CDR2 from the germline V gene are LNHNV and YYDKDF (reference sequence). This CDR3 region has 15 residues. CDR3 in DNA: TGTGCCACCAGCAGAGGCGGTAGAGGGGTCCATGAGCAGTTCTTC. It specifies CATSRGGRGVHEQFF.

The chain carries TRBV5-1 and TRBJ2-1; the D gene is possibly TRBD1 (6 bases). V lost 1 base and J 8 bases, leaving 16 bases between the germline ends. Germline V gene lookup returns CDR1 SGHRS and CDR2 YFSETQ. This CDR3 spans 15 amino acids. The CDR3 sequence: CASSLQVPGVDEQFF. The CDR3 nucleotides read TGCGCCAGCAGCTTGCAAGTCCCAGGGGTCGATGAGCAGTTCTTC.

The chain is built from TRBV9 and TRBJ2-7; 7 bases are shared with TRBD2. Per the germline V gene, CDR1 is SGDLS and CDR2 is YYNGEE. V lost 7 bases to trimming and J lost 5 bases; unmatched junction nucleotides: 15. This CDR3 has 15 amino acids. In DNA form, the CDR3 reads TGTGCCAGCGGACTTGGGGGGGACCCCAACCACGAGCAGTACTTC. Translated: CASGLGGDPNHEQYF.

The chain has TRBV28 and TRBJ1-3; possible D gene TRBD1, 6 bases. V gave up 3 bases and J gave up 0 bases, with 12 bases separating them. The germline V gene encodes CDR1 MDHEN and CDR2 SYDVKM. CDR3 length: 16 residues. DNA for the CDR3: TGTGCCAGCAGTTTTGGACAGACCAGCTCTGGAAACACCATATATTTT. Encoded protein: CASSFGQTSSGNTIYF.

The genes are TRBV11-2 and TRBJ2-2; TRBD1 matches 8 bases. The germline gives CDR1 SGHAT, CDR2 FQNNGV. The junction had 10 bases not matched to a gene; V was cut back by 4 bases and J by 6 bases. There are 16 residues in the CDR3. In nucleotides, the CDR3 is TGTGCCAGCAGCTCGTCCTGGACAGGGCCGGCCGGGGAGCTGTTTTTT. It codes for CASSSSWTGPAGELFF.

The chain links TRBV2 to TRBJ2-2, with 11 bases matching TRBD2. This CDR3 spans 15 amino acids. J was trimmed by 5 bases and V by 5 bases; bases with no gene match: 4. The germline V gene encodes CDR1 SNHLY and CDR2 FYNNEI. CDR3 protein: CASSPIAGGTGELFF. As DNA, the CDR3 is TGTGCCAGCAGTCCGATAGCGGGAGGGACCGGGGAGCTGTTTTTT.

CDR3 residues: CASTTSASSYEQYF. In DNA, the CDR3 is TGTGCCAGCACGACTAGCGCATCCTCCTACGAGCAGTACTTC. The rearrangement uses TRBV28 and TRBJ2-7; TRBD2 matches at 8 bases. There are 14 residues in the CDR3. Per the germline V gene, CDR1 is MDHEN and CDR2 is SYDVKM. V lost 7 bases and J lost 0; bases outside the gene matches: 5.

This chain connects TRBV6-1 to TRBJ2-7, with 8 bases lining up with TRBD1. Germline lookup yields CDR1 MNHNS and CDR2 SASEGT. This CDR3 spans 15 amino acids. V shed 8 bases and J 0 bases; nucleotides not matched to a gene: 9. For the CDR3, the DNA is TGTGCCAGCGAGGACAGGGCTGGGACCTCCTACGAGCAGTACTTC. Translated: CASEDRAGTSYEQYF.

The chain joins TRBV18 to TRBJ1-2; no clear D. Germline-derived CDR1 and CDR2 are KGHSH and LQKENI. The CDR3 extends over 12 amino acids. Deletions cut 2 bases from V and 6 bases from J, with 7 bases between. The CDR3 DNA follows: TGTGCCAGCTCACCAAAGGGTGATGGCTACACCTTC. This translates into CASSPKGDGYTF. The variable domain in full, completed from reference TRBV18 and TRBJ1-2, reads NAGVMQNPRHLVRRRGQEARLRCSPMKGHSHVYWYRQLPEEGLKFMVYLQKENIIDESGMPKERFSAEFPKEGPSILRIQQVVRGDSAAYFCASSPKGDGYTFGSGTRLTVV.